The 22 T cell receptor beta chains in this list originate from one sample, sequenced in a study of T-cell reconstitution after alpha-beta-depleted transplantation in children (dated by TCRdb to the mid-2010s). Library construction relied on PCR. The sequencer listed for this sample is Illumina HiSeq 2500. TCR libraries were prepared with molecular barcoding, using unique molecular identifiers to normalize TCRbeta repertoire quantification. Using fastp trimming at Q25 and MiXCR clonotype assembly, TCRdb reanalyzed the public sequencing data and kept in-frame beta chains. Every distinct CDR3 protein forms one entry, paired with its most common genes and DNA. Recorded for this sample are fewer than 750,000 distinct CDR3 sequences; 20% to 30% of them occurred a single time. Just over 35% of the sample belongs to the ten largest clones. The sample's treatment or condition label, decoded: allogeneic hematopoietic cell transplantation with graft depleted of TCRalphabeta T cells and CD19 B cells.

Sequenced material: PBMCs, taken before TCRalphabeta/CD19-depleted stem cell transplant. All receptors derive from a boy under two years old with Wiskott-Aldrich syndrome, due to receive a stem cell transplant.

This sequence joins TRBV5-1 and TRBJ1-2; 7 bases align to TRBD1. With 3 bases clipped from V and 3 bases from J, the junction kept 8 bases outside the gene matches. This CDR3 comprises 15 residues. Germline values: CDR1 SGHRS, CDR2 YFSETQ. CDR3 region: CASSSGQVVDYGYTF. CDR3 sequence (DNA): TGCGCCAGCAGCTCCGGACAGGTAGTTGACTATGGCTACACCTTC.

V usage is TRBV12-3 or TRBV12-4 and J usage is TRBJ2-1, with D possibly TRBD2 on 6 matching bases. The CDR3 totals 14 residues. V lost 1 base to trimming and J lost 7 bases, with 11 bases between them. CDR3 loop: CASSLDGSRNEQFF. The CDR3 DNA sequence: TGTGCCAGCAGTTTAGACGGGAGTCGTAATGAGCAGTTCTTC.

This chain joins TRBV6-5 and TRBJ1-4; D possibly corresponds to TRBD1 (6 bases). Trimming removed 2 bases at V and 0 bases at J, with 10 bases between. CDR3 length equals 16 residues. Germline-derived CDR1 and CDR2 are MNHEY and SVGAGI. CDR3 residues: CASSYRGPSTNEKLFF. CDR3 nucleotide sequence: TGTGCCAGCAGTTACCGGGGGCCTTCAACTAATGAAAAACTGTTTTTT.

The sample holds a few counts of this clonotype. The J gene is TRBJ2-4, the V gene TRBV29-1; 7 positions match TRBD1. CDR1 is SQVTM and CDR2 is ANQGSEA in the germline V gene. There are 14 residues in the CDR3. V lost 6 bases and J lost 8; bases outside the gene matches: 13. The chain's CDR3 is CSVKGDRDIDIQYF. CDR3 DNA sequence: TGCAGCGTCAAAGGAGACAGGGATATAGACATTCAGTACTTC.

This chain joins TRBV10-3 and TRBJ1-6; a weak D match, TRBD1 (5 bases). Per germline, CDR1 ENHRY and CDR2 SYGVKD. This CDR3 has 15 residues. With 0 bases removed from V and 7 bases from J, the gap between germline ends came to 10 bases. CDR3 sequence (DNA): TGTGCCATCAGTGAGTCATCCAAGGGGAATTCACCCCTCCACTTT. It codes for CAISESSKGNSPLHF.

The chain carries TRBV20-1 and TRBJ2-2; TRBD1 matches 10 bases. Germline loops: CDR1 DFQATT, CDR2 SNEGSKA (reference sequence). V was clipped by 3 bases and J by 1 base; unmatched bases: 5. The CDR3 is made up of 16 amino acids. As DNA, the CDR3 is TGCAGTGCTAGCGACAGGGGGCTCCTGAACACCGGGGAGCTGTTTTTT. As protein: CSASDRGLLNTGELFF.

The chain couples TRBV20-1 to TRBJ2-1; weak D call: TRBD2 (6 bases). Trimming stripped 2 bases from V and 4 bases from J, with 12 bases between. The CDR3 has 14 amino acids. The V gene's germline CDR1 is DFQATT and CDR2 SNEGSKA (reference sequence). The CDR3 spells CSARRLAFYNEQFF. The CDR3 DNA is TGCAGTGCTAGAAGGCTAGCGTTTTACAATGAGCAGTTCTTC.

The chain uses TRBV27 and TRBJ2-3; weak D call: TRBD2 (6 bases). CDR1 and CDR2 from the germline V gene are MNHEY and SMNVEV (reference sequence). CDR3 size: 15 residues. V gave up 4 bases and J gave up 2 bases, with 13 bases separating them. The DNA of the CDR3 is TGTGCCAGCAGTTCCTCCGGGACTCACACAGATACGCAGTATTTT. Translating it yields CASSSSGTHTDTQYF.

CDR3 DNA sequence: TGTGCCACCAGCGCAACACAGACCCAGTACTTC. Its protein product is CATSATQTQYF. V gene TRBV15 combines with J gene TRBJ2-5; D remains unclear. The CDR3 is 11 residues long. Per the germline V gene, CDR1 is LNHNV and CDR2 is YYDKDF (reference sequence). Trimming removed 5 bases from V and 6 bases from J, with 7 bases in between.

The chain employs TRBV12-3 or TRBV12-4 and TRBJ2-1, with 9 bases matching TRBD2. CDR3 length: 17 residues. With 5 bases clipped from V and 0 bases from J, the junction kept 8 bases outside the gene matches. In nucleotides, the CDR3 is TGTGCCAGCAGTCGCCCGACTAGCGGAAGCTCCTACAATGAGCAGTTCTTC. Encoded protein: CASSRPTSGSSYNEQFF.

The chain uses TRBV29-1 and TRBJ2-1; D unclear. Deletions cut 7 bases from V and 8 bases from J, with 21 bases between. Germline CDR1 reads SQVTM; CDR2 reads ANQGSEA. This CDR3 comprises 14 residues. The CDR3 sequence is CSARISLRLHEQFF. CDR3 bases: TGCAGCGCCAGAATTAGCTTACGATTACATGAGCAGTTCTTC.

V is TRBV7-2 and J is TRBJ1-3, with D possibly TRBD1 on 6 matching bases. V was pared by 4 bases and J by 2 bases, with 12 bases between. Germline CDR1 reads SGHTA; CDR2 reads FQGNSA. The CDR3 extends over 15 amino acids. The CDR3 DNA reads as TGTGCCAGCAGCTCCAGGGGTACGCCTGGAAACACCATATATTTT. Protein product: CASSSRGTPGNTIYF.

The gene calls are TRBV10-3 and TRBJ2-7; D not resolved. Germline V CDR1 and CDR2: ENHRY, SYGVKD. V was shortened by 5 bases and J by 1 base, with 6 bases between the two germline ends. This CDR3 is built from 12 residues. The CDR3 here is CAISPASYEQYF. Written as DNA, the CDR3 is TGTGCCATCAGTCCAGCGTCCTACGAGCAGTACTTC.

This clonotype turned up a few times. The V call is TRBV5-1, the J call TRBJ1-1, with D maybe TRBD1 (6 bases). The CDR3 spans 14 residues. CDR1 is SGHRS and CDR2 is YFSETQ in the germline V gene. Trimming took off 2 bases at V and 3 bases at J, with 11 bases between the two ends. The CDR3 region has the DNA TGCGCCAGCAGCTTAAAACAGGGAGACACTGAAGCTTTCTTT. As protein: CASSLKQGDTEAFF.

This clonotype came up a few times. This chain links TRBV4-1 with TRBJ2-7, with D unresolved. The germline V gene has CDR1 MGHRA and CDR2 YSYEKL. The CDR3 runs to 14 residues. Between the trimmed V and J ends, which lost 0 bases and 6 bases, there was a span of 12 bases. This CDR3 reads CASSQDGRPFEQYF. DNA of the CDR3: TGCGCCAGCAGCCAAGACGGGCGTCCGTTCGAGCAGTACTTC.

The table lists this clonotype with a few counts. The V call is TRBV18, the J call TRBJ2-2; D call uncertain. Trimming cost V 5 bases and J 1 base, with 8 bases left between them. The CDR3 extends over 14 amino acids. The germline V gene has CDR1 KGHSH and CDR2 LQKENI. CDR3 sequence reads: CASSSKVNTGELFF. DNA for the CDR3: TGTGCCAGCTCATCGAAAGTGAACACCGGGGAGCTGTTTTTT.

This clonotype appeared a few times. The CDR3 is CASSPASKRNTIYF. The DNA for the CDR3 is TGTGCCAGCAGTCCGGCGTCCAAGCGAAACACCATATATTTT. The J gene is TRBJ1-3, the V gene TRBV28; D unresolved. The CDR3 runs to 14 residues. Trimming removed 5 bases from V and 5 bases from J, with 13 bases in between. Per the germline V gene, CDR1 is MDHEN and CDR2 is SYDVKM.

In this sample, this clonotype turned up a few times. CDR3 sequence reads: CASSVAGQGAAYEQFF. The CDR3 DNA reads TGTGCCAGCAGCGTAGCAGGACAGGGGGCGGCTTATGAGCAGTTCTTC. V usage is TRBV9 and J usage is TRBJ2-1; 11 nucleotides match TRBD1. J gave up 8 bases and V 0 bases, and 7 bases lay outside the gene matches. The CDR3 is 16 amino acids. CDR1 is SGDLS and CDR2 is YYNGEE in the germline V gene.

V gene TRBV10-3 combines with J gene TRBJ2-3; D uncertain. This CDR3 is built from 16 residues. CDR1 and CDR2 (germline): ENHRY, SYGVKD. V lost 0 bases and J lost 0, with 10 bases in between. Here the CDR3 reads CAISESFGLSTDTQYF. The CDR3 DNA is TGTGCCATCAGTGAGTCTTTCGGGCTTAGCACAGATACGCAGTATTTT.

This clonotype was counted a few times. The chain links TRBV5-1 to TRBJ1-2; D is ambiguous. The germline V gene encodes CDR1 SGHRS and CDR2 YFSETQ. The CDR3 totals 13 residues. V was cut by 0 bases and J by 9 bases, with 12 bases left in between. The CDR3 bases are TGCGCCAGCAGCTTGGATGGAGGCCAAAGCTACACCTTC. It codes for CASSLDGGQSYTF. The complete variable domain, with remaining parts taken from reference TRBV5-1 and TRBJ1-2, reads KAGVTQTPRYLIKTRGQQVTLSCSPISGHRSVSWYQQTPGQGLQFLFEYFSETQRNKGNFPGRFSGRQFSNSRSEMNVSTLELGDSALYLCASSLDGGQSYTFGSGTRLTVV.

A few counts support this clonotype. This sequence joins TRBV28 and TRBJ1-6; no clear D. Germline assignment: CDR1 MDHEN and CDR2 SYDVKM. V lost 5 bases and J lost 6, with 11 bases in between. This CDR3 spans 14 amino acids. The CDR3 here is CASSEAGTNSPLHF. The DNA for the CDR3 is TGTGCCAGCAGTGAGGCCGGAACTAATTCACCCCTCCACTTT.

The table lists this clonotype with a few counts. The J gene is TRBJ1-5, the V gene TRBV12-3 or TRBV12-4; D is possibly TRBD1 (6 bases). V lost 6 bases and J lost 10, with 16 bases in between. The CDR3 has 13 residues. The CDR3 loop reads CASRNRESEPQHF. The CDR3 DNA sequence: TGTGCCAGCAGGAACAGGGAATCAGAACCCCAGCATTTT.